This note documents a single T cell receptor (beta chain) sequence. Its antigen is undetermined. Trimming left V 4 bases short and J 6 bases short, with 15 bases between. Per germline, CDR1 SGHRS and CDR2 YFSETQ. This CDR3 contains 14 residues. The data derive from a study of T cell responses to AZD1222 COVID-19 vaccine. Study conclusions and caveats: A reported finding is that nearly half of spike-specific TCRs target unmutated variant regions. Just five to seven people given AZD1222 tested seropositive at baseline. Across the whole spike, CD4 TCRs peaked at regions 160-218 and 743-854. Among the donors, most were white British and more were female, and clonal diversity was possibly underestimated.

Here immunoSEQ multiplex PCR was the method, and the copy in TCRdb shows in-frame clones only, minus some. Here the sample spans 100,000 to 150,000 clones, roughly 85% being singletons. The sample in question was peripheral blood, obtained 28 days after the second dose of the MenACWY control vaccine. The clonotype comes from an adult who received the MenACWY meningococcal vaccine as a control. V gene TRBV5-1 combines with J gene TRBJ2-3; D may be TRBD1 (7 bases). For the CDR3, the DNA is TGCGCCAGCAGCCCTGGCAGGGGGGCGGATACGCAGTATTTT. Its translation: CASSPGRGADTQYF.